One and the same sample provided the 26 T cell receptor beta chains below, sequenced in a study of T cells in Graves' hyperthyroidism and ophthalmopathy. Regions amplified from RNA transcripts were the TCR beta CDR3 regions. TCR CDR3 underwent first-round RT-PCR with the HTBI primer set. MiXCR, applied by TCRdb to the multiplex PCR reads, yields one record per CDR3 protein. The sample contains roughly 300,000 distinct CDR3 sequences, about 15% of which appear only once. Sequenced: blood. Source of these receptors: a woman between 25 and 40 years old with Graves' hyperthyroidism.

This clonotype was seen many times. The rearrangement links TRBV5-1 to TRBJ1-1, with 11 bases that match TRBD1. The CDR3 has 16 residues. The trim removed 4 bases at V and 1 base at J, leaving 6 bases unmatched. Germline V gene lookup returns CDR1 SGHRS and CDR2 YFSETQ. The CDR3 DNA sequence: TGCGCCAGCAGCCTGGGACAGGGGGTACCGAACACTGAAGCTTTCTTT. Translated, it gives CASSLGQGVPNTEAFF. The full variable domain, in which reference TRBV5-1 and TRBJ1-1 provide the parts outside the CDR3, is KAGVTQTPRYLIKTRGQQVTLSCSPISGHRSVSWYQQTPGQGLQFLFEYFSETQRNKGNFPGRFSGRQFSNSRSEMNVSTLELGDSALYLCASSLGQGVPNTEAFFGQGTRLTVV.

This clonotype came up a few times. The germline gene is not matched at one end of the junction; a read error may be the cause. The rearrangement uses TRBV12-3 or TRBV12-4 and TRBJ2-7; D might be TRBD1 (7 bases). The CDR3 runs to 14 residues. CDR3 loop: CASSQEGPIGQATF. CDR3 DNA sequence: TGTGCCAGCAGCCAGGAGGGTCCCATAGGACAGGCAACCTTC.

The chain has TRBV5-1 and TRBJ2-7; possible D gene TRBD1, 6 bases. The CDR3 is 13 residues long. Germline loops: CDR1 SGHRS, CDR2 YFSETQ. Trimming cost V 0 bases and J 5 bases, with 9 bases left between them. For the CDR3, the DNA is TGCGCCAGCAGCTTGGGGACAGAAAACGAGCAGTACTTC. It specifies CASSLGTENEQYF.

This clonotype was counted ten times or more. This chain joins TRBV7-2 and TRBJ2-1; 8 nucleotides line up with TRBD2. The CDR3 is 16 residues long. Germline CDR1 is SGHTA and CDR2 is FQGNSA. Trimming removed 5 bases from V and 6 bases from J; junction bases left unmatched: 12. CDR3 residues: CASSQSGTRGRNEQFF. CDR3 nucleotide sequence: TGTGCCAGCAGCCAATCCGGGACTAGGGGTCGCAATGAGCAGTTCTTC.

In its sample, this clonotype was seen many times. The V gene is TRBV27, the J gene TRBJ1-2; possible D gene TRBD1, 6 bases. Germline-derived CDR1 and CDR2 are MNHEY and SMNVEV (reference sequence). Trimming pared 5 bases from V and 8 bases from J, leaving 12 bases between. This CDR3 spans 12 amino acids. CDR3 DNA sequence: TGTGCCAGCAGTCCCAACACAGGGGGCTACACCTTC. Protein product: CASSPNTGGYTF.

Details on this clonotype: At one end the junction does not follow the germline gene, possibly because of a read error. The rearrangement links TRBV30 to TRBJ2-1; 10 bases match TRBD2. Germline lookup yields CDR1 GTSNPN and CDR2 SVGIG (reference sequence). This CDR3 spans 19 amino acids. The CDR3 loop is CVWRWGSGRTSVSYNEQFF. The CDR3 DNA follows: TGCGTCTGGAGGTGGGGTAGCGGGAGGACGTCCGTATCCTACAATGAGCAGTTCTTC.

A remark on this clonotype: Just one base apart from a much larger clone, this may be a read error. The V and J genes are TRBV6-1 and TRBJ1-1, with D unclear. The CDR3 has 13 amino acids. Germline V gene data show CDR1 as MNHNS and CDR2 as SASEGT. The CDR3, as DNA: TGTGCCAGCAACTCTGCGGTGAACACTGAAGCTTCCTTT. This encodes CASNSAVNTEASF.

This clonotype was picked up a small number of times. The V gene is TRBV19, the J gene TRBJ1-5; no reliable D call. V was clipped by 5 bases and J by 5 bases, with 10 bases between them. In germline, CDR1 is LNHDA, CDR2 SQIVND (reference sequence). There are 13 residues in the CDR3. CDR3 region: CASSGQTDQPQHF. The CDR3 DNA sequence: TGTGCCAGTAGTGGGCAGACGGATCAGCCCCAGCATTTT.

This clonotype was counted many times. This chain joins TRBV28 and TRBJ2-7, with a tentative D call TRBD2 (5 bases). This CDR3 has 12 residues. The V and J ends lost 10 bases and 7 bases respectively, with 17 bases between them. Germline V lookup: CDR1 MDHEN, CDR2 SYDVKM. The CDR3 is CATSPEGPEQYF. CDR3 nucleotides: TGTGCCACTTCGCCCGAGGGCCCAGAGCAGTACTTC.

This clonotype has ten or more counts. The rearrangement joins TRBV27 to TRBJ2-4; D is uncertain. Trimming stripped 4 bases from V and 4 bases from J, with 14 bases between. Germline CDR1 and CDR2: MNHEY and SMNVEV (reference sequence). CDR3 length equals 15 residues. The CDR3 spells CASSSYSSRKNIQYF. In DNA form, the CDR3 reads TGTGCCAGCAGTTCCTATTCCAGTCGGAAAAACATTCAGTACTTC.

The table lists this clonotype with many counts. CDR3 DNA: TGCAGTGCCACGGGTAGCGGGAGGCCGGACGAGCAGTACTTC. Its protein is CSATGSGRPDEQYF. The chain couples TRBV20-1 to TRBJ2-7, with 10 bases matching TRBD2. Germline lookup yields CDR1 DFQATT and CDR2 SNEGSKA (reference sequence). The CDR3 length is 14 residues. V lost 6 bases, J lost 5 bases, and 10 bases stayed unmatched.

The chain has TRBV3-1 and TRBJ1-2, with D tentatively TRBD1 (6 bases). Germline V gene data show CDR1 as LGHDT and CDR2 as YNNKEL (reference sequence). The germline V and J ends were trimmed by 4 bases and 8 bases, with 17 bases remaining between them. The CDR3 is 14 residues long. CDR3 DNA: TGTGCCAGCAGCCCTTCCGGGGGGGCCCGCGGCTACACCTTC. It encodes CASSPSGGARGYTF.

The chain uses TRBV7-8 and TRBJ2-7; the match to TRBD1 covers 10 bases. Germline V gene sequence: CDR1 SGHVS, CDR2 FQNEAQ. With 4 bases clipped from V and 2 bases from J, the junction kept 5 bases outside the gene matches. This CDR3 contains 15 residues. CDR3 in DNA: TGTGCCAGCAGCTCGTACGGGACAGGGGCCTACGAGCAGTACTTC. This codes for CASSSYGTGAYEQYF.

The table lists this clonotype with many counts. The genes are TRBV11-2 and TRBJ1-1; unclear D gene. Trimming removed 5 bases at V and 7 bases at J, with 14 bases between. Germline CDR1 is SGHAT and CDR2 is FQNNGV. CDR3 size: 13 residues. CDR3: CASSAAPWSEAFF. The CDR3 bases are TGTGCCAGCAGCGCAGCCCCCTGGAGTGAAGCTTTCTTT.

The V gene is TRBV5-5, the J gene TRBJ2-5; no definite D call. Germline CDR1 is SGHKS and CDR2 is YYEKEE (reference sequence). This CDR3 region has 13 residues. Trimming removed 1 base at V and 5 bases at J, with 9 bases between. The CDR3 here is CASSLFVRETQYF. The DNA for the CDR3 is TGTGCCAGCAGCTTGTTTGTCCGCGAGACCCAGTACTTC.

The table lists this clonotype with many counts. This chain joins TRBV20-1 and TRBJ2-3; D is possibly TRBD2 (7 bases). The V and J ends lost 6 bases and 0 bases respectively, with 16 bases between them. CDR1 is DFQATT and CDR2 is SNEGSKA in the germline V gene (reference sequence). There are 15 residues in the CDR3. CDR3 protein: CSAAGEGISTDTQYF. The CDR3 DNA sequence: TGCAGTGCGGCAGGGGAGGGGATAAGCACAGATACGCAGTATTTT.

The chain joins TRBV10-1 to TRBJ2-1; D unclear. Per the germline V gene, CDR1 is WNHNN and CDR2 is SYGVQD (reference sequence). The V and J ends lost 3 bases and 9 bases respectively, with 12 bases between them. CDR3 length equals 13 residues. This CDR3 reads CASSDGWDGEQFF. CDR3 bases: TGCGCCAGCAGTGATGGCTGGGATGGTGAGCAGTTCTTC.

CDR3 in amino acids: CSVEDGGGGTQYF. In DNA, the CDR3 is TGCAGCGTTGAAGATGGGGGCGGAGGTACGCAGTATTTT. This sequence joins TRBV29-1 and TRBJ2-3, with D possibly being TRBD1 (6 bases). CDR1 SQVTM and CDR2 ANQGSEA come from the germline V gene. The CDR3 contains 13 residues. Deletions cut 0 bases from V and 8 bases from J, with 12 bases between.

This clonotype was picked up a small number of times. The chain combines TRBV9 with TRBJ2-1; no clear D gene. Trimming cost V 0 bases and J 6 bases, with 7 bases left between them. The CDR3 has 13 amino acids. The germline gives CDR1 SGDLS, CDR2 YYNGEE. CDR3 coding DNA: TGTGCCAGCAGCGTAGAGGGCCCCAATGAGCAGTTCTTC. Its protein is CASSVEGPNEQFF.

In its sample, this clonotype was seen many times. The chain couples TRBV6-5 to TRBJ1-1; D is perhaps TRBD1 (5 bases). Trimming removed 0 bases from V and 0 bases from J, with 11 bases in between. CDR1 is MNHEY and CDR2 is SVGAGI in the germline V gene. The CDR3 has 16 amino acids. Here the CDR3 reads CASSYSFGTLNTEAFF. In DNA, the CDR3 is TGTGCCAGCAGTTACTCTTTCGGGACGTTGAACACTGAAGCTTTCTTT.

The table lists this clonotype with many counts. This chain links TRBV10-3 with TRBJ2-5; no clear D. Between the trimmed V and J ends, which lost 0 bases and 3 bases, there was a span of 8 bases. The CDR3 sequence is 14 residues long. The germline gives CDR1 ENHRY, CDR2 SYGVKD. In DNA, the CDR3 is TGTGCCATCAGTGAGTCCGGGCTGGAAGAGACCCAGTACTTC. Protein product: CAISESGLEETQYF.

This clonotype was detected only a few times. V usage is TRBV7-9 and J usage is TRBJ2-1; perhaps TRBD2 as D (5 bases). The CDR3 is 14 residues long. CDR1 is SEHNR and CDR2 is FQNEAQ in the germline V gene (reference sequence). Trimming pared 2 bases from V and 8 bases from J, leaving 13 bases between. The CDR3 coding sequence is TGTGCCAGCAGCTTACGGGGTCTGGGCGATGAGCAGTTCTTC. Protein product: CASSLRGLGDEQFF.

This clonotype was counted at least ten times. The V gene is TRBV12-3 or TRBV12-4, the J gene TRBJ2-5; weak D call: TRBD2 (6 bases). The CDR3 runs 13 residues. The V and J ends lost 5 bases and 5 bases respectively, with 12 bases between them. The CDR3 region has the DNA TGTGCCAGCAGTGAAGGGACTCCGGAGACCCAGTACTTC. Amino acids: CASSEGTPETQYF.

The rearrangement uses TRBV7-9 and TRBJ2-2; TRBD2 might be the D (5 bases). This CDR3 region has 16 residues. The germline gives CDR1 SEHNR, CDR2 FQNEAQ (reference sequence). V lost 5 bases, J lost 7 bases, and 20 bases lay in between. The CDR3 loop is CASSPPRGRIDGELFF. Written as DNA, the CDR3 is TGTGCCAGCAGCCCCCCCCGGGGTCGAATCGACGGGGAGCTGTTTTTT.

This clonotype showed up many times. J is TRBJ2-3 and V is TRBV5-1; the match to TRBD2 covers 10 bases. Trimming took 4 bases from V and 0 from J; bases not matched to a gene: 14. The germline CDR1 and CDR2 sequences are SGHRS and YFSETQ. The CDR3 runs to 19 residues. In DNA form, the CDR3 reads TGCGCCAGCAGCCCCTGGACTAGCGGTGAAGAGCGTAGCACAGATACGCAGTATTTT. It translates to CASSPWTSGEERSTDTQYF.

The V call is TRBV6-1, the J call TRBJ2-3; possibly TRBD2 for D (6 bases). Per the germline V gene, CDR1 is MNHNS and CDR2 is SASEGT. There are 13 residues in the CDR3. V lost 5 bases to trimming and J lost 13 bases, with 19 bases between them. In DNA form, the CDR3 reads TGTGCCAGCAGTCAAAAAACCGGGACTCGCGAGTATTTT. This encodes CASSQKTGTREYF.